The sequence of this T cell receptor (beta chain) was determined in a study of Ad26.COV2.S vaccination and SARS-CoV-2 variants. The overall study: Donor participated within the Ad26.COV2.S arm of the COV1001 trial.

This clone was counted once. As for treatment: about 20 received Ad26.COV2.S at low or high dose, single or two shots; roughly five received placebo; per-sample allocation not given. Sampling happened 63 days after the first vaccine or placebo injection. Germline CDR1 KGHSH, CDR2 LQKENI. The CDR3 contains 15 residues. Trimming cost V 3 bases and J 5 bases, with 13 bases left between them. Generated by immunoSEQ multiplex PCR, the TCRdb table keeps only in-frame clones and is missing some. The data hold 350,000 to 600,000 clones, with roughly 87% observed a single time. The clonotype was recovered from a person between 18 and 65 years old who received the Ad26.COV2.S COVID-19 vaccine or a placebo. This specimen consisted of peripheral blood, obtained in a trial of Ad26.COV2.S vaccine versus placebo. The J gene is TRBJ2-2, the V gene TRBV18; D unclear. CDR3 in DNA: TGTGCCAGCTCACCCGACTCCCTGGGGACCGGGGAGCTGTTTTTT. Residues: CASSPDSLGTGELFF.